This paragraph reports one T cell receptor beta chain. The data originate from a study of blood T cell repertoires in COVID-19. Across the study: T cells, B-cell-depleted T cells, or PBMCs supplied cDNA or gDNA.

Trimming shortened V by 6 bases and J by 1 base, and 18 bases separated the two germline ends. The CDR3 is made up of 16 amino acids. In germline, CDR1 is MDHEN, CDR2 SYDVKM. The participants were between about 18 and 100 years old and came from under 25 US areas. In the original workflow: Amplification from reference gene primers served as the basis for estimated nucleated cell counts. Only in-frame clones appear in the TCRdb table, and some are missing; sequencing was by immunoSEQ multiplex PCR. That table is the source of V, J and clone size, and D and trimming were worked out from the DNA. The table records 400,000 to 500,000 clones, approximately 90% of them present only once.

The gene calls are TRBV28 and TRBJ2-5; maybe TRBD2 (5 bases). The source material was PBMCs or T cells enriched from blood (not recorded which). The TCR was taken from a woman between 18 and 29 years old who had been exposed to COVID-19. The CDR3 reads CASSTRTDTIQETQYF. DNA of the CDR3: TGTGCCAGCAGCACCCGGACTGACACAATCCAAGAGACCCAGTACTTC.